This TCR beta chain is drawn from a study of T cells in Graves' hyperthyroidism and ophthalmopathy. Findings and caveats of the study: Appearing also in blood were most of the thyroid clonotypes expanded above 0.001.

This clonotype has a handful of counts. The antigen remains undetermined. The CDR3 consists of 15 residues. Germline V gene sequence: CDR1 SEHNR, CDR2 FQNEAQ (reference sequence). The trim removed 5 bases at V and 2 bases at J, leaving 5 bases unmatched. Not enrolled were patients with uncontrolled infection, other autoimmune disease, pregnancy or lactation. Every diagnosis used clinical symptoms, serum thyroxine and TRAb, thyroid ultrasound and orbital computed tomography. TCR beta CDR3 region amplification was performed from RNA transcripts. The HTBI set primed first-round TCR CDR3 RT-PCR. TCRdb re-analysed the multiplex PCR reads in MiXCR, keeping a single row per CDR3 protein. The top ten hold about a fifth of the sample, which has about 380,000 distinct CDR3 sequences, roughly 13% seen once.

The genes are TRBV7-9 and TRBJ1-2; 10 bases fit TRBD1. The material sequenced was blood. This sequence originates from a man aged 25 to 40 with Graves' hyperthyroidism that later progressed to Graves' ophthalmopathy. The CDR3 nucleotides are TGTGCCAGCAGCGCTCCGGACAGGGGGAACTATGGCTACACCTTC. It codes for CASSAPDRGNYGYTF.